Many counts were recorded for the clone carrying this T cell receptor beta chain. As yet, its antigen is unknown. Amplification of TCR alpha and beta CDR3 regions from RNA used iRepertoire nested multiplex PCR. TCRdb recomputed calls from the multiplex PCR reads with MiXCR, one row per CDR3 protein. The table lists about 130,000 distinct CDR3 sequences, about 25% of them singletons. The CDR3 runs to 15 residues. Germline V gene data show CDR1 as MDHEN and CDR2 as SYDVKM. V was clipped by 3 bases and J by 4 bases; unmatched bases: 7. The sample is drawn from a study of glioma-infiltrating T cells. The study's findings and limits: Tissue and blood shared very few CDR3 sequences.

Sequenced sample: glioma tissue, nonneoplastic brain tissue, or PBMCs (not recorded which). The clonotype was recovered from a human donor with low-grade glioma or glioblastoma, undergoing nonglioma brain surgery, or in good health (not recorded which). The chain uses TRBV28 and TRBJ2-3; 7 nucleotides match TRBD1. The CDR3 loop reads CASSFTGVGSDTQYF. In nucleotides, the CDR3 is TGTGCCAGCAGTTTCACAGGGGTCGGGTCAGATACGCAGTATTTT.